This T cell receptor (beta chain) was observed in a study of T cell repertoires in cytomegalovirus infection. The overall study: From public TCR beta signatures came an indication of both CMV infection and matching HLA type.

This clonotype was recorded many times. Its antigen is unknown. The CDR3 has 14 amino acids. V was trimmed by 7 bases and J by 1 base, leaving 13 bases between them. The germline V gene encodes CDR1 LNHDA and CDR2 SQIVND (reference sequence). TCRdb itself ran the reads through MiXCR, one entry per CDR3 protein. The data show roughly 990,000 distinct CDR3 sequences, around a third seen once. The sequencing here drew on cultured CD8+ T cells from PBMCs, taken from culture after CMV antigen stimulation. The TCR was taken from a human donor in good health (CMV status not recorded). Some clones in this sample may be carry-over from other donors' samples. The J gene is TRBJ1-1, the V gene TRBV19; D is ambiguous. CDR3 nucleotide sequence: TGTGCCAGTACCAGAGTTGCGACGAACACTGAAGCTTTCTTT. It translates to CASTRVATNTEAFF. The full variable domain, rest sourced from reference TRBV19 and TRBJ1-1, is DGGITQSPKYLFRKEGQNVTLSCEQNLNHDAMYWYRQDPGQGLRLIYYSQIVNDFQKGDIAEGYSVSREKKESFPLTVTSAQKNPTAFYLCASTRVATNTEAFFGQGTRLTVV.